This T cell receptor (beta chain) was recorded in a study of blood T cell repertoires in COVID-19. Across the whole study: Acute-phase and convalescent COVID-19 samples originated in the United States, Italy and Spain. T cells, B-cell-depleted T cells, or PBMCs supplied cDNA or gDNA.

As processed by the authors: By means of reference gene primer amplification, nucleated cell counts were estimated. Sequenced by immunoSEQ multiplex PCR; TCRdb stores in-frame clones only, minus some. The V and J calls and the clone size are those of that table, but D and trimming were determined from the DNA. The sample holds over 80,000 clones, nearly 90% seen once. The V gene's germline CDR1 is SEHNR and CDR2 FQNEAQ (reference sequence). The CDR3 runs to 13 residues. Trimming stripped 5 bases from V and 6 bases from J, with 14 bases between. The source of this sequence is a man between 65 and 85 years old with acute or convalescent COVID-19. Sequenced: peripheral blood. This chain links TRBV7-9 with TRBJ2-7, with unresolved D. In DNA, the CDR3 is TGTGCCAGCAGCCGACCCACAGCCTCCGAGCAGTACTTC. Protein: CASSRPTASEQYF.